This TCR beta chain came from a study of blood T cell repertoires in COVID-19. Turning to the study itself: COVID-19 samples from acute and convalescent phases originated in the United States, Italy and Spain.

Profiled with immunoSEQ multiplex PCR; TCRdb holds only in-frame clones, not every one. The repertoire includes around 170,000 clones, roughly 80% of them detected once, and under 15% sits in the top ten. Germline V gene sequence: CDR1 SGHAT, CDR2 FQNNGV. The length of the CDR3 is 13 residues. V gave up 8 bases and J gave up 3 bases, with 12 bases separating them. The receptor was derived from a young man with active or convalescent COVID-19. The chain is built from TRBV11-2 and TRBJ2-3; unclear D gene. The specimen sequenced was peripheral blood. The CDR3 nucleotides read TGTGCCAGCGGTGGCCAGAGGACAGATACGCAGTATTTT. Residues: CASGGQRTDTQYF. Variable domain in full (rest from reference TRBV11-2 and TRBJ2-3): EAGVAQSPRYKIIEKRQSVAFWCNPISGHATLYWYQQILGQGPKLLIQFQNNGVVDDSQLPKDRFSAERLKGVDSTLKIQPAKLEDSAVYLCASGGQRTDTQYFGPGTRLTVL.